The entry below describes one TCR beta chain. Its target is unknown. The data were produced by immunoSEQ multiplex PCR, yet TCRdb's version contains in-frame clones alone and is incomplete. The sample consists of some 84,000 clones, 85% to 95% of them appearing once. This sample is drawn from a study of PD-1 blockade in classical Hodgkin lymphoma. About the research overall: Nivolumab dosing for patients was 3 mg/kg, administered intravenously every 2 weeks. Study results and limitations: The drivers behind the repertoire differences, possibly disease activity or prior therapy, remain undefined.

CDR1 and CDR2 (germline): MNHEY, SVGAGI. The CDR3 has 15 amino acids. Trimming shortened V by 2 bases and J by 1 base, and 11 bases separated the two germline ends. All the patients suffered relapse after autologous stem cell transplantation, and brentuximab vedotin exposure differed. The chain carries TRBV6-5 and TRBJ1-2; D is unclear. Material: peripheral blood mononuclear cells (PBMCs), obtained before the second cycle of nivolumab. This TCR was sampled from a human donor with classical Hodgkin lymphoma. The CDR3 region has the DNA TGTGCCAGCAGTTACAGCGGGCTCCTTAACTATGGCTACACCTTC. As protein: CASSYSGLLNYGYTF.